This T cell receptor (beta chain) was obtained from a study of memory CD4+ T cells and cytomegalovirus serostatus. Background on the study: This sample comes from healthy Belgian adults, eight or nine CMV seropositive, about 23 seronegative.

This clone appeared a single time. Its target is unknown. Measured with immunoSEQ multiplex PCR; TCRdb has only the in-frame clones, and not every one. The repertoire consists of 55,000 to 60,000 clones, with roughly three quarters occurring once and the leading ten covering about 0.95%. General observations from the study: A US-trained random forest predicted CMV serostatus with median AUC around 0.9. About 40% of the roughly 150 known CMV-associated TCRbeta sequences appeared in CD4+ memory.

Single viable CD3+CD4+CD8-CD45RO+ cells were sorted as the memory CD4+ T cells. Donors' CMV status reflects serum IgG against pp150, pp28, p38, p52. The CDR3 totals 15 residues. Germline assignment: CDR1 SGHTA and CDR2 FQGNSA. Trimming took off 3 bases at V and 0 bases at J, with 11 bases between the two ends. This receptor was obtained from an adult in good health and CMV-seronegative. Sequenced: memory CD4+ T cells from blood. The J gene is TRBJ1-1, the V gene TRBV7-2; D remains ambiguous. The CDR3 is CASSLGTFLNTEAFF. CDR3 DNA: TGTGCCAGCAGCTTGGGAACTTTCCTGAACACTGAAGCTTTCTTT.